This TCR beta chain stems from a study of T cell repertoires in cytomegalovirus infection. Study details: A matching HLA type, together with CMV infection, was signaled by public TCR beta signatures.

Findings of the study overall: Ex vivo responses were dominated by HLA-C-restricted CMV-specific TCR beta clonotypes. The study identified carriers of CMV plus the relevant HLA from cumulative public TCR beta family frequency.

TCRdb itself ran the reads through MiXCR, one entry per CDR3 protein. The sample has more than 75,000 distinct CDR3 sequences, 3.5% to 4.5% seen once. This clonotype was seen many times. Antigen: not known. The receptor comes from a human donor in good health (CMV status not recorded). Some clones in this sample may be carry-over from other donors' samples. The source material was PBMCs.

CDR3 loop: CAISESGGGRTSSGNTIYF. CDR3 in DNA: TGTGCCATCAGTGAGTCGGGGGGAGGCAGGACCTCCTCTGGAAACACCATATATTTT. V usage is TRBV10-3 and J usage is TRBJ1-3; a possible D gene is TRBD1 (5 bases). Trimming took off 0 bases at V and 0 bases at J, with 18 bases between the two ends. Germline values: CDR1 ENHRY, CDR2 SYGVKD. The CDR3 covers 19 residues.